The next 22 T cell receptor beta chains were all read from a single sample in a study of blood T cell repertoires in COVID-19 (dated by TCRdb to the early 2020s). The library came from the immunoSEQ multiplex PCR assay. The clones in this table, taken by TCRdb from immuneACCESS, are in-frame only. Not every clone is retained; where verified, under half of the shortfall comes from an unresolved V gene, and the cause of the rest is unknown. A total of some 42,000 clones appear in this sample, 88% of them only once. The ten largest make up around 2.3% of the sample. The sample taken for sequencing was peripheral blood. Source of these receptors: a human donor in a cohort sampled during active COVID-19.

This clone was recorded a few times. V usage is TRBV24-1 and J usage is TRBJ1-2; 9 bases fit TRBD1. Germline V gene data show CDR1 as KGHDR and CDR2 as SFDVKD. The CDR3 contains 12 residues. V lost 9 bases and J lost 6; bases outside the gene matches: 4. This chain's CDR3 is CATEDRGDGYTF. The CDR3 nucleotides read TGTGCCACCGAAGACAGGGGGGATGGCTACACCTTC.

This chain links TRBV18 with TRBJ2-1; a weak D match, TRBD1 (5 bases). The CDR3 covers 13 residues. In germline, CDR1 is KGHSH, CDR2 LQKENI. V gave up 5 bases and J gave up 4 bases, with 9 bases separating them. The CDR3 protein is CASSADRYNEQFF. CDR3 in DNA: TGTGCCAGCTCAGCAGACAGATACAATGAGCAGTTCTTC.

This chain's CDR3 is CASTGAGESNTGELFF. The CDR3 bases are TGTGCCAGCACCGGAGCGGGGGAGTCGAACACCGGGGAGCTGTTTTTT. This chain joins TRBV2 and TRBJ2-2, with 8 nucleotides matching TRBD2. Losses at the gene ends were 7 bases for V and 0 bases for J; bases not matched to a gene: 7. This CDR3 contains 16 residues. Germline V CDR1 and CDR2: SNHLY, FYNNEI.

The chain recombines TRBV6-6 with TRBJ1-2; D gene uncertain. Germline V lookup: CDR1 MNHNY, CDR2 SVGAGI (reference sequence). V lost 3 bases and J 4 bases, leaving 9 bases between the germline ends. The CDR3 sequence is 13 residues long. CDR3 amino acids: CASSYVAPYGYTF. CDR3 DNA sequence: TGTGCCAGCAGTTATGTGGCCCCCTATGGCTACACCTTC.

This clone appeared once. This sequence joins TRBV7-2 and TRBJ1-6, with D uncertain. Trimming pared 3 bases from V and 0 bases from J, leaving 9 bases between. There are 16 residues in the CDR3. Germline loops: CDR1 SGHTA, CDR2 FQGNSA. As DNA, the CDR3 is TGTGCCAGCAGCTTCATGGGGAGCTCCTATAATTCACCCCTCCACTTT. Amino acids: CASSFMGSSYNSPLHF.

The chain carries TRBV12-2 and TRBJ2-5; the table's TRBD2 call for D was not verified on the DNA. TRBV12-2 is flagged as a pseudogene. The CDR3 has 16 residues. The CDR3: CASRLALPAGGETQYF. CDR3 nucleotide sequence: TGTGCAAGTCGCTTAGCCCTGCCGGCGGGGGGCGAGACCCAGTACTTC.

This sequence joins TRBV2 and TRBJ2-3; 11 nucleotides agree with TRBD2. Trimming took 8 bases from V and 4 from J; bases not matched to a gene: 14. Looked up from germline, CDR1 is SNHLY and CDR2 is FYNNEI. This CDR3 region has 17 residues. The CDR3 protein is CASRSEVLAGGADTQYF. CDR3 DNA sequence: TGTGCCAGCCGTTCAGAGGTCCTAGCGGGGGGTGCAGATACGCAGTATTTT.

The chain recombines TRBV5-1 with TRBJ1-6; D gene uncertain. Per germline, CDR1 SGHRS and CDR2 YFSETQ. CDR3 size: 19 residues. The V end was cut by 2 bases, the J end by 0 bases, with 18 bases between. CDR3 in DNA: TGCGCCAGCAGCTTTCAAGTCAGGACTCCGAGCTCCTATAATTCACCCCTCCACTTT. Translated: CASSFQVRTPSSYNSPLHF.

The chain carries TRBV6-5 and TRBJ2-3; 8 nucleotides line up with TRBD2. This CDR3 contains 15 residues. CDR1 and CDR2 from the germline V gene are MNHEY and SVGAGI. The V and J ends lost 6 bases and 4 bases, in that order; junction bases with no gene match: 9. Here the CDR3 DNA reads TGTGCCAGCAGCCTAACAGCGGGGGCGTCAGATACGCAGTATTTT. Translated, it gives CASSLTAGASDTQYF.

A single count supports this clone. One end of the junction fails to match germline, which may point to a read error. The rearrangement joins TRBV15 to TRBJ1-2, with 11 positions matching TRBD1. The CDR3 loop spans 17 amino acids. Germline-derived CDR1 and CDR2 are LNHNV and YYDKDF (reference sequence). CDR3 sequence reads: CATSRDISAGQGANGFF. In DNA form, the CDR3 reads TGTGCCACCAGCAGAGATATCTCTGCCGGACAGGGGGCTAATGGGTTCTTC.

The rearrangement joins TRBV12-3 or TRBV12-4 to TRBJ1-4; D gene uncertain. This CDR3 spans 13 amino acids. V lost 2 bases and J lost 11, with 12 bases in between. The DNA of the CDR3 is TGTGCCAGCAGTTTAAACCAGGCCGGTAAACTGTTTTTT. It yields the protein CASSLNQAGKLFF.

The chain has TRBV9 and TRBJ2-3; 8 bases are a match to TRBD2. The CDR3 loop spans 15 amino acids. The germline gives CDR1 SGDLS, CDR2 YYNGEE. The junction had 6 bases not matched to a gene; V was cut back by 2 bases and J by 4 bases. The CDR3 DNA reads as TGTGCCAGCAGCGTGTTAGCGGGACCGGCAGATACGCAGTATTTT. It codes for CASSVLAGPADTQYF.

The chain uses TRBV10-3 and TRBJ2-3; 11 positions agree with TRBD2. V lost 6 bases and J lost 3; bases outside the gene matches: 2. The CDR3 sequence is 14 residues long. Germline V gene sequence: CDR1 ENHRY, CDR2 SYGVKD. The DNA for the CDR3 is TGTGCCATCAGCCTAGCGGGGGGAACAGATACGCAGTATTTT. Translating it yields CAISLAGGTDTQYF.

V gene TRBV9 combines with J gene TRBJ2-7, with D perhaps matching TRBD2 (6 bases). Germline CDR1 SGDLS, CDR2 YYNGEE. The CDR3 is 15 amino acids. The V gene lost 2 bases and the J gene lost 0 bases, with 12 bases spanning the gap. Written as DNA, the CDR3 is TGTGCCAGCAGCGTGGAGGAGGGCTTCTCCTACGAGCAGTACTTC. It yields the protein CASSVEEGFSYEQYF.

This clone showed up just once. This chain joins TRBV3-1 (or the pseudogene TRBV3-2) and TRBJ2-7; D call uncertain. V was pared by 10 bases and J by 2 bases, with 3 bases between. This CDR3 spans 9 amino acids. Germline CDR1 is LGHDT and CDR2 is YNNKEL (reference sequence). The CDR3 nucleotides are TGTGCCAATACCTACGAGCAGTACTTC. This gives the protein CANTYEQYF.

This clone was detected once. This rearrangement joins TRBV4-1 to TRBJ1-1; no definite D call. The CDR3 covers 17 residues. The germline V gene has CDR1 MGHRA and CDR2 YSYEKL. Trimming left V 0 bases short and J 1 base short, with 15 bases between. CDR3 coding DNA: TGCGCCAGCAGCCAAGATGGGCTACGGAAGGCGAACACTGAAGCTTTCTTT. Amino acids: CASSQDGLRKANTEAFF.

The V and J genes are TRBV2 and TRBJ2-3; D gene uncertain. Looked up from germline, CDR1 is SNHLY and CDR2 is FYNNEI. The CDR3 covers 14 residues. Trimming took off 4 bases at V and 1 base at J, with 9 bases between the two ends. The CDR3 sequence: CASSGEVRTDTQYF. CDR3 nucleotides: TGTGCCAGCAGTGGAGAGGTACGCACAGATACGCAGTATTTT.

This rearrangement joins TRBV7-2 to TRBJ1-2, with D possibly matching TRBD1 (5 bases). Germline-derived CDR1 and CDR2 are SGHTA and FQGNSA. Trimming took off 1 base at V and 4 bases at J, with 16 bases between the two ends. CDR3 length equals 16 residues. CDR3 protein: CASSLDGQGPLYGYTF. The CDR3 DNA is TGTGCCAGCAGCTTAGACGGCCAGGGTCCCCTCTATGGCTACACCTTC.

The rearrangement links TRBV29-1 to TRBJ1-1; D call uncertain. The CDR3 spans 13 residues. V was clipped by 1 base and J by 1 base, with 7 bases between them. Germline CDR1 and CDR2: SQVTM and ANQGSEA. The DNA for the CDR3 is TGCAGCGTTGAAGCACAGCAGAACACTGAAGCTTTCTTT. It translates to CSVEAQQNTEAFF.

The chain combines TRBV30 with TRBJ2-1; TRBD1 agrees at 7 bases. Germline CDR1 GTSNPN, CDR2 SVGIG (reference sequence). J gave up 7 bases and V 2 bases, and 5 bases lay outside the gene matches. The CDR3 has 13 residues. The CDR3 DNA is TGTGCCTGGAGTAGGGGGACAGTGAATGAGCAGTTCTTC. Translation gives CAWSRGTVNEQFF. Full variable domain (missing parts from reference TRBV30 and TRBJ2-1): SQTIHQWPATLVQPVGSPLSLECTVEGTSNPNLYWYRQAAGRGLQLLFYSVGIGQISSEVPQNLSASRPQDRQFILSSKKLLLSDSGFYLCAWSRGTVNEQFFGPGTRLTVL.

The chain recombines TRBV6-6 with TRBJ2-5; 10 bases fit TRBD2. The CDR3 is 16 amino acids. Germline trimming cut 6 bases from V and 3 bases from J; bases unmatched to any gene: 10. Germline CDR1 and CDR2: MNHNY and SVGAGI (reference sequence). The CDR3 region has the DNA TGTGCCAGCAGACCCCAACTAGCGGGAACTAAAGAGACCCAGTACTTC. This translates into CASRPQLAGTKETQYF.

This sequence joins TRBV7-2 and TRBJ2-5; tentative D call: TRBD2 (5 bases). The CDR3 covers 13 residues. The V and J ends lost 1 base and 5 bases respectively, with 8 bases between them. Germline V gene sequence: CDR1 SGHTA, CDR2 FQGNSA. CDR3 DNA: TGTGCCAGCAGCTTAGTTCTAGCCGAGACCCAGTACTTC. As protein: CASSLVLAETQYF.